The clone carrying this TCR beta chain occurred once. These data originate in a study of blood T cell repertoires in COVID-19. At the level of the study: Samples taken during acute and convalescent COVID-19 were collected in the United States, Italy and Spain. T cells, B-cell-depleted T cells, or PBMCs provided the cDNA or gDNA that served as material.

Trimming left V 6 bases short and J 3 bases short, with 15 bases between. The CDR3 totals 14 residues. The germline V gene encodes CDR1 LNHDA and CDR2 SQIVND (reference sequence). How the authors handled the data: Quantification of nucleated cells was approximated via reference gene primer amplification. Clones were read by immunoSEQ multiplex PCR, and TCRdb kept only the in-frame ones, dropping some. That table gives V, J and clone size, and the DNA gave D and trimming. This sample has some 50,000 clones, with about nine tenths found just once. This receptor was identified in a man aged 50 to 60 with active COVID-19. V gene TRBV19 combines with J gene TRBJ2-7, with D possibly TRBD1 on 5 matching bases. The specimen sequenced was peripheral blood. The CDR3 loop is CASRKDMNNYEQYF. The CDR3 DNA follows: TGTGCCAGTAGGAAGGACATGAACAACTACGAGCAGTACTTC. Full variable domain (outside the CDR3, taken from reference TRBV19 and TRBJ2-7): DGGITQSPKYLFRKEGQNVTLSCEQNLNHDAMYWYRQDPGQGLRLIYYSQIVNDFQKGDIAEGYSVSREKKESFPLTVTSAQKNPTAFYLCASRKDMNNYEQYFGPGTRLTVT.